This T cell receptor (beta chain) appears in the sequencing data of a study of long-term antiretroviral therapy in people with HIV. General study points: An increase in diversity followed ART, yet levels stayed below transplant donor controls. Clones that expanded before ART (that is, prior to treatment) dominated the repertoire at all time points.

V was clipped by 7 bases and J by 4 bases, with 11 bases between them. The germline gives CDR1 SGHVS, CDR2 FQNEAQ. The CDR3 length is 14 residues. Survey-level resolution applied to immunoSEQ assay v3.0. The data were produced by immunoSEQ multiplex PCR, yet TCRdb's version contains in-frame clones alone and is incomplete. Here the sample spans 34,000 or so clones, 70% to 90% being singletons. Details on this clone: What it binds is unknown.

The chain is built from TRBV7-8 and TRBJ2-6; D uncertain. The sequencing here drew on unsorted PBMCs, taken approximately 2.9 years before starting antiretroviral therapy. This TCR was sampled from a woman aged 25 to 39 with HIV. Here the CDR3 reads CASTRLQGANVLTF. The CDR3 DNA reads TGTGCCAGCACACGTCTGCAGGGGGCCAACGTCCTGACTTTC. Drawing the rest from reference TRBV7-8 and TRBJ2-6, the complete variable domain is GAGVSQSPRYKVAKRGQDVALRCDPISGHVSLFWYQQALGQGPEFLTYFQNEAQLDKSGLPSDRFFAERPEGSVSTLKIQRTQQEDSAVYLCASTRLQGANVLTFGAGSRLTVL.